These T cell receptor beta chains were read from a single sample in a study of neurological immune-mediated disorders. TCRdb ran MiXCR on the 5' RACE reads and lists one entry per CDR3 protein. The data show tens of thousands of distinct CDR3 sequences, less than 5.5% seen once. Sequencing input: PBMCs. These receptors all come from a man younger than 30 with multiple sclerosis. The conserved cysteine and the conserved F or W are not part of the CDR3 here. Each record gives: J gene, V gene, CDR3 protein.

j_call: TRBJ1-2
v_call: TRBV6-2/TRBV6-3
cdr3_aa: ASRTYGTGQDYGYT

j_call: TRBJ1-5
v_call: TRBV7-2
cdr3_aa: ASSLIQGNQPQH

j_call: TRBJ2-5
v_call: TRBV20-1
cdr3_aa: SAGPGGETQY

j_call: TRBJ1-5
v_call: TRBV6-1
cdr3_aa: ASSTGTGVNQPQN

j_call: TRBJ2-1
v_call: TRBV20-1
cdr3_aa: SARMTSGRNEQF

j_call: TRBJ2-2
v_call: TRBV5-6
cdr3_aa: ASSSGGWSTGELF

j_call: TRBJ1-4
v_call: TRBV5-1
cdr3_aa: ASSLGQGELF

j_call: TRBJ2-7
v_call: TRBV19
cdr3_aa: ASSIDIGREQY

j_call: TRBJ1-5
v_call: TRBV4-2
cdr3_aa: ASTSTGSNQPQN

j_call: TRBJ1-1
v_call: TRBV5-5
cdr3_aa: ASSLGGPFTEAF

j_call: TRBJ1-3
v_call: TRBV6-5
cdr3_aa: ASSLRGLGNTIY

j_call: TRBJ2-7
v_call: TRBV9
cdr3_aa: ASSVGVGGNEQY

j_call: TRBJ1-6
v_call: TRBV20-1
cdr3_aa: SARDRAVGYSPLH

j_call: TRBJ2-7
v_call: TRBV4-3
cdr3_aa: ASSQGARSGNEQY

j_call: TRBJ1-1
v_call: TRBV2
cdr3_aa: ATSRDRVRHTEAF

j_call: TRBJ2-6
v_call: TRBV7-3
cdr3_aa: ASSLLGAKVLT

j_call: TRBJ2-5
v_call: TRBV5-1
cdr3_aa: ASSLVTIEETQY

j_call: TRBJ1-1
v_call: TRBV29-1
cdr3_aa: SASWGSGNTEAF

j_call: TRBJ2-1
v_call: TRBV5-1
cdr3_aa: ASSTGTKAYNEQF

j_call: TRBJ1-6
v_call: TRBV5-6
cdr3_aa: ASSWGTGQGSPLH

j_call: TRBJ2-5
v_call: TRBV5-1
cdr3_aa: ASSLAPAALVETQY

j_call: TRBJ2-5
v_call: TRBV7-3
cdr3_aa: ASRSQETQY

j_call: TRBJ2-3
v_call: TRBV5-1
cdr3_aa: ASSLADGRIGDTQY